Below, 13 T cell receptor beta chains from the same sample are listed, as sequenced in a study of T cell responses to AZD1222 COVID-19 vaccine. TCRdb's copy holds only in-frame clones and misses some; the assay was immunoSEQ multiplex PCR. The sample includes about 120,000 clones, just over 85% of them seen just once. The starting material was peripheral blood, obtained 28 days after the second AZD1222 dose. Receptors were obtained from an adult who received the AZD1222 COVID-19 vaccine.

The genes are TRBV4-3 and TRBJ2-1, with 9 bases identical to TRBD1. Germline V gives CDR1 LGHNA, CDR2 YSLEER. This CDR3 region has 16 residues. J lost 9 bases, V lost 3 bases, and 12 bases had no gene match. The CDR3 bases are TGCGCCAGCAGCCAGGAGCCGGGACAGGGATTAAGTGAGCAGTTCTTC. Its translation is CASSQEPGQGLSEQFF.

V usage is TRBV19 and J usage is TRBJ1-2; D perhaps matches TRBD1 (5 bases). Germline lookup yields CDR1 LNHDA and CDR2 SQIVND (reference sequence). This CDR3 region has 15 residues. Trimming shortened V by 7 bases and J by 4 bases, and 19 bases separated the two germline ends. CDR3 in amino acids: CASTTRGEGAYGYTF. DNA for the CDR3: TGTGCCAGTACCACACGAGGGGAAGGTGCCTATGGCTACACCTTC.

DNA of the CDR3: TGTGCCAGCAACTCACAGGGGTACGAGCAGTACTTC. Protein product: CASNSQGYEQYF. V usage is TRBV7-2 and J usage is TRBJ2-7; 7 bases are a match to TRBD1. Germline-derived CDR1 and CDR2 are SGHTA and FQGNSA. V lost 7 bases and J lost 4; bases outside the gene matches: 4. The CDR3 has 12 amino acids.

Comment on this clone: The same CDR3 can be traced to other DNA sequences in this sample. DNA for the CDR3: TGTGCCAGCTCACCACCGGGGAACACCGGGGAGCTGTTTTTT. Its translation is CASSPPGNTGELFF. The chain has TRBV18 and TRBJ2-2; D is unclear. Germline values: CDR1 KGHSH, CDR2 LQKENI. The CDR3 runs to 14 residues. V lost 0 bases and J 1 base, leaving 3 bases between the germline ends. The full variable domain, in which reference TRBV18 and TRBJ2-2 provide the parts outside the CDR3, is NAGVMQNPRHLVRRRGQEARLRCSPMKGHSHVYWYRQLPEEGLKFMVYLQKENIIDESGMPKERFSAEFPKEGPSILRIQQVVRGDSAAYFCASSPPGNTGELFFGEGSRLTVL.

The chain employs TRBV4-1 and TRBJ1-1; D ambiguous. Trimming took off 2 bases at V and 0 bases at J, with 7 bases between the two ends. This CDR3 is built from 14 residues. Per germline, CDR1 MGHRA and CDR2 YSYEKL. In nucleotides, the CDR3 is TGCGCCAGCAGCCAACCCCCTATGAACACTGAAGCTTTCTTT. Residues: CASSQPPMNTEAFF.

This clone was observed once. This chain uses TRBV29-1 with TRBJ1-1; D remains ambiguous. The CDR3 length is 16 residues. The germline V gene encodes CDR1 SQVTM and CDR2 ANQGSEA. The ends were cut back, 4 bases at V and 4 bases at J, with 22 bases in the middle. The CDR3 region has the DNA TGCAGCGTTGTTACCTTTTCACGCAGGTCGGTCACTGAAGCTTTCTTT. Translating it yields CSVVTFSRRSVTEAFF.

The chain employs TRBV5-5 and TRBJ1-2; D perhaps matches TRBD1 (6 bases). This CDR3 contains 14 residues. The V and J ends lost 4 bases and 3 bases respectively, with 13 bases between them. Germline V gene sequence: CDR1 SGHKS, CDR2 YYEKEE (reference sequence). CDR3 in DNA: TGTGCCAGCAGCCCTGACAGGTCGCACTATGGCTACACCTTC. It specifies CASSPDRSHYGYTF. Based on the CDR3 plus reference TRBV5-5 and TRBJ1-2, the full variable domain is DAGVTQSPTHLIKTRGQQVTLRCSPISGHKSVSWYQQVLGQGPQFIFQYYEKEERGRGNFPDRFSARQFPNYSSELNVNALLLGDSALYLCASSPDRSHYGYTFGSGTRLTVV.

The chain has TRBV6-4 and TRBJ2-3; D is ambiguous. The germline gives CDR1 MRHNA, CDR2 SNTAGT. This CDR3 is built from 15 residues. V was cut by 2 bases and J by 3 bases, with 12 bases left in between. The DNA of the CDR3 is TGTGCCAGCAGTGACGGGAACCAAGCGACAGATACGCAGTATTTT. Translation: CASSDGNQATDTQYF.

The rearrangement uses TRBV24-1 and TRBJ2-1; D could derive from TRBD1 or TRBD2 (5 bases each). V was cut by 0 bases and J by 9 bases, with 14 bases left in between. This CDR3 has 15 amino acids. Germline V gives CDR1 KGHDR, CDR2 SFDVKD. CDR3 bases: TGTGCCACCAGTGATTTGTTGTCCCCTGGGGGTGAGCAGTTCTTC. The encoded protein is CATSDLLSPGGEQFF.

DNA for the CDR3: TGTGCCAGCACTCAGACGGAAAACAATGAAAAACTGTTTTTT. Its protein is CASTQTENNEKLFF. The chain has TRBV6-5 and TRBJ1-4; D gene uncertain. Germline V lookup: CDR1 MNHEY, CDR2 SVGAGI. Trimming left V 7 bases short and J 5 bases short, with 14 bases between. CDR3 length equals 14 residues.

This sequence joins TRBV5-5 and TRBJ2-7, with D hard to call. Trimming left V 0 bases short and J 0 bases short, with 7 bases between. The germline V gene encodes CDR1 SGHKS and CDR2 YYEKEE (reference sequence). This CDR3 comprises 14 residues. CDR3 DNA sequence: TGTGCCAGCAGCTTGGAGTGGAACTCCTACGAGCAGTACTTC. Translated: CASSLEWNSYEQYF.

The chain links TRBV28 to TRBJ1-5; tentatively, D is TRBD1 (5 bases). V was cut by 2 bases and J by 6 bases, with 5 bases left in between. Looked up from germline, CDR1 is MDHEN and CDR2 is SYDVKM. This CDR3 is 12 amino acids long. CDR3 nucleotides: TGTGCCAGCAGTTTACAGGGTCAGCCCCAGCATTTT. Its translation: CASSLQGQPQHF.

The table lists this clone with a few counts. The chain employs TRBV19 and TRBJ2-2; 8 bases line up with TRBD2. The V segment lost 2 bases and the J segment 4 bases; nucleotides outside the gene matches: 3. CDR1 is LNHDA and CDR2 is SQIVND in the germline V gene (reference sequence). The CDR3 runs 15 residues. The CDR3 spells CASSITGRATGELFF. CDR3 bases: TGTGCCAGTAGTATAACCGGGAGGGCCACCGGGGAGCTGTTTTTT.